A single sample gave rise to the 5 T cell receptor beta chains below, sequenced in a study of blood T cell repertoires in COVID-19. The table came from immunoSEQ multiplex PCR; TCRdb's copy has only in-frame clones and leaves some out. This sample has about 280,000 clones; around 82% occur once, and the top ten carry 7.5% to 10%. The sequenced sample was peripheral blood. These receptors were obtained from a woman between 45 and 60 years old who had recovered from COVID-19.

This clone was recorded once. The J gene is TRBJ1-3, the V gene TRBV6-5, with D tentatively TRBD1 (6 bases). Germline V gene lookup returns CDR1 MNHEY and CDR2 SVGAGI. V was shortened by 2 bases and J by 2 bases, with 13 bases between the two germline ends. This CDR3 comprises 16 residues. As DNA, the CDR3 is TGTGCCAGCAGTTACGGGGGGGGCTTTACTGGAAACACCATATATTTT. As protein: CASSYGGGFTGNTIYF.

The genes are TRBV19 and TRBJ2-1; TRBD2 is a possible D gene (6 bases). Trimming left V 5 bases short and J 6 bases short, with 17 bases between. CDR1 LNHDA and CDR2 SQIVND come from the germline V gene (reference sequence). The CDR3 is 15 amino acids. CDR3 sequence reads: CASSSRRDFSNEQFF. The CDR3 DNA sequence: TGTGCCAGTAGTTCTAGGAGGGACTTTAGCAATGAGCAGTTCTTC.

The chain carries TRBV30 and TRBJ1-6, with D possibly being TRBD1 (5 bases). The CDR3 runs 17 residues. V was pared by 4 bases and J by 0 bases, with 16 bases between. CDR1 and CDR2 from the germline V gene are GTSNPN and SVGIG (reference sequence). The CDR3 DNA reads as TGTGCCTGGACCCCAGGGCTCTTATTCTCCTATAATTCACCCCTCCACTTT. Amino acid sequence: CAWTPGLLFSYNSPLHF.

The chain has TRBV7-2 and TRBJ2-7, with a tentative D call TRBD2 (6 bases). V was pared by 5 bases and J by 0 bases, with 14 bases between. The CDR3 loop spans 15 amino acids. The germline V gene encodes CDR1 SGHTA and CDR2 FQGNSA. CDR3 region: CASSPGGMISYEQYF. CDR3 DNA: TGTGCCAGCAGCCCTGGGGGGATGATCTCCTACGAGCAGTACTTC.

V gene TRBV27 combines with J gene TRBJ1-2; 8 bases fit TRBD1. J gave up 9 bases and V 5 bases, and 8 bases lay outside the gene matches. Germline CDR1 and CDR2: MNHEY and SMNVEV (reference sequence). The CDR3 length is 13 residues. Here the CDR3 DNA reads TGTGCCAGCAGTCCTCACAGGGGGTTGAGCTACACCTTC. This encodes CASSPHRGLSYTF.